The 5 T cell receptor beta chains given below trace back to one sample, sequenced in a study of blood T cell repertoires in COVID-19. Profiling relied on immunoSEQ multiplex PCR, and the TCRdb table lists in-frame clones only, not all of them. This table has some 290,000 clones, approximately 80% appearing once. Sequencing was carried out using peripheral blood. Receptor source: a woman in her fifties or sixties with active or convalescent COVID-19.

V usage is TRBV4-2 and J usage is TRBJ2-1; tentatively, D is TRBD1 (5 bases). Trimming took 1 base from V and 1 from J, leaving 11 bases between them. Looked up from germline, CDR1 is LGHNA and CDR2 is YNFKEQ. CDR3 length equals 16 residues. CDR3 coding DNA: TGTGCCAGCAGCCAAGGCAGGGTCAAATCCTACAATGAGCAGTTCTTC. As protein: CASSQGRVKSYNEQFF.

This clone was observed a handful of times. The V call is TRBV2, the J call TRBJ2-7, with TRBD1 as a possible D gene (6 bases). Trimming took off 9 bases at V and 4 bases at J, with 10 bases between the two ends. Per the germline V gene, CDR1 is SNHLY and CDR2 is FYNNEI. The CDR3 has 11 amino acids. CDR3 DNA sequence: TGTGCCAGTACAGGGACGTACGAGCAGTACTTC. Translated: CASTGTYEQYF.

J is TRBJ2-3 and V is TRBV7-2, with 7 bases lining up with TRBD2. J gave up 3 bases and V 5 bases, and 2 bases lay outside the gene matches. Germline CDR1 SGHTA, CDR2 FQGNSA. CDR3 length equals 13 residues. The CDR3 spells CASSIGRTDTQYF. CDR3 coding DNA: TGTGCCAGCAGCATCGGGAGGACAGATACGCAGTATTTT.

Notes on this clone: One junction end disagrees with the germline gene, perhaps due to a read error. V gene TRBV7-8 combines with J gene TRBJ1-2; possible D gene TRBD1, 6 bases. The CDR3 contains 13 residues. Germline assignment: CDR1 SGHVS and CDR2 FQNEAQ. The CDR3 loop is CASSLGDNSGYTF. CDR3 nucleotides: TGTGCCAGCAGCTTAGGGGACAACTCTGGCTACACCTTC.

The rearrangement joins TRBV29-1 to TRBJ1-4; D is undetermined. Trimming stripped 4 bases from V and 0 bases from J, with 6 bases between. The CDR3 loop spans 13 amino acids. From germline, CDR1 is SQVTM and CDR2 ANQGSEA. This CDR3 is CSVGGSTNEKLFF. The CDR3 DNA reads TGCAGCGTTGGCGGTTCAACTAATGAAAAACTGTTTTTT.